Presented here are 8 T cell receptor beta chains from one specimen sequenced in a study of blood T cell repertoires in COVID-19. Sequenced by immunoSEQ multiplex PCR; TCRdb stores in-frame clones only, minus some. In the table there are 150,000 or so clones, roughly 84% of which are singletons. The specimen sequenced was PBMCs or T cells enriched from blood (not recorded which). The receptors shown here come from a man between 65 and 85 years old who had been exposed to COVID-19.

V is TRBV28 and J is TRBJ1-2, with TRBD1 matching over 10 bases. V shed 6 bases and J 7 bases; nucleotides not matched to a gene: 8. CDR3 length: 14 residues. CDR1 is MDHEN, CDR2 SYDVKM, per germline. The CDR3 DNA is TGTGCCAGCAGGGCGACAGGGGGCAGAGGTGGCTACACCTTC. This translates into CASRATGGRGGYTF.

V is TRBV28 and J is TRBJ2-1, with 10 nucleotides matching TRBD2. J gave up 2 bases and V 6 bases, and 7 bases lay outside the gene matches. The germline V gene encodes CDR1 MDHEN and CDR2 SYDVKM. This CDR3 spans 16 amino acids. The DNA for the CDR3 is TGTGCCAGCAGGGAGAGCGGGAGGGCCGCCTACAATGAGCAGTTCTTC. This sequence encodes CASRESGRAAYNEQFF. The full variable domain, in which reference TRBV28 and TRBJ2-1 provide the parts outside the CDR3, is DVKVTQSSRYLVKRTGEKVFLECVQDMDHENMFWYRQDPGLGLRLIYFSYDVKMKEKGDIPEGYSVSREKKERFSLILESASTNQTSMYLCASRESGRAAYNEQFFGPGTRLTVL.

This CDR3 reads CASSVSLNNEQFF. As DNA, the CDR3 is TGTGCCAGCAGCGTATCACTTAACAATGAGCAGTTCTTC. The chain has TRBV9 and TRBJ2-1; D call uncertain. The V and J ends lost 1 base and 5 bases respectively, with 7 bases between them. The CDR3 is 13 amino acids. Germline V CDR1 and CDR2: SGDLS, YYNGEE.

This chain joins TRBV3-1 (or the pseudogene TRBV3-2) and TRBJ1-2; 8 bases are shared with TRBD1. Germline V lookup: CDR1 LGHDT, CDR2 YNNKEL (reference sequence). The CDR3 sequence is 17 residues long. The V gene end was trimmed by 2 bases and the J gene end by 4 bases; junction bases not matched to a gene: 12. As DNA, the CDR3 is TGTGCCAGCAGCCAAAAAAGAGGACAGGGCCAAAGCTATGGCTACACCTTC. This translates into CASSQKRGQGQSYGYTF.

This clone is a singleton in its sample. This chain uses TRBV5-6 with TRBJ2-2; 9 positions match TRBD2. Germline V gene sequence: CDR1 SGHDT, CDR2 YYEEEE. The CDR3 runs to 17 residues. Trimming took 4 bases from V and 3 from J; bases not matched to a gene: 10. CDR3 residues: CASSRLVAGEYTGELFF. The CDR3 DNA is TGTGCCAGCAGCCGCCTTGTAGCGGGAGAGTACACCGGGGAGCTGTTTTTT.

The rearrangement joins TRBV15 to TRBJ1-4, with D perhaps TRBD1 (6 bases). CDR1 is LNHNV and CDR2 is YYDKDF in the germline V gene (reference sequence). V lost 3 bases to trimming and J lost 0 bases, with 11 bases between them. The CDR3 extends over 16 amino acids. The chain's CDR3 is CATSSADSSTNEKLFF. The CDR3 DNA is TGTGCCACCAGCAGCGCGGACAGTTCAACTAATGAAAAACTGTTTTTT.

The chain is built from TRBV19 and TRBJ2-1, with D tentatively TRBD2 (6 bases). The V gene lost 2 bases and the J gene lost 6 bases, with 17 bases spanning the gap. This CDR3 has 16 residues. Germline V gene sequence: CDR1 LNHDA, CDR2 SQIVND (reference sequence). CDR3: CASSIRGLDGGNEQFF. The CDR3 DNA sequence: TGTGCCAGTAGTATAAGGGGACTGGATGGGGGCAATGAGCAGTTCTTC.

This clone was picked up a small number of times. The V gene is TRBV6-5, the J gene TRBJ2-1, with D perhaps matching TRBD2 (7 bases). The length of the CDR3 is 14 residues. The germline CDR1 and CDR2 sequences are MNHEY and SVGAGI. The V and J ends lost 8 bases and 6 bases respectively, with 17 bases between them. CDR3 coding DNA: TGTGCCAGCGTCAGATTCGCGGGGGCCAATGAGCAGTTCTTC. This sequence encodes CASVRFAGANEQFF.